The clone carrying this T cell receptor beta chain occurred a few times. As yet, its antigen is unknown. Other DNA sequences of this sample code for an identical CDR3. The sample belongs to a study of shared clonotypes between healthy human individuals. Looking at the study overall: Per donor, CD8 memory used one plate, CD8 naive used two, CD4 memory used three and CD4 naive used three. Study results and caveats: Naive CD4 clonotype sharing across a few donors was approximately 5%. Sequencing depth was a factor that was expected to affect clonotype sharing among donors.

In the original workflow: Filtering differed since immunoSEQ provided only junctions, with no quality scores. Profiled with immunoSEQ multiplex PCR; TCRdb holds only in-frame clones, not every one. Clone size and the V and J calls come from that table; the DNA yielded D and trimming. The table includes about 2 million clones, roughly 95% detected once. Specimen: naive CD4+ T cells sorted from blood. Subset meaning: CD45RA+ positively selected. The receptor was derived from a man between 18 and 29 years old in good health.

The CDR3 loop is CAISESETQYF. The CDR3 region has the DNA TGTGCCATCAGTGAGTCGGAGACCCAGTACTTC. This rearrangement joins TRBV10-3 to TRBJ2-5; D is undetermined. Germline V gene lookup returns CDR1 ENHRY and CDR2 SYGVKD. Trimming pared 0 bases from V and 5 bases from J, leaving 1 base between. This CDR3 has 11 residues.